These 27 T cell receptor beta chains came from one sample sequenced in a study of T-cell memory formation after mild COVID-19. In TCRdb, the 5' RACE reads were re-called with MiXCR into one record per CDR3 protein. In the table there are some 490,000 distinct CDR3 sequences, about 20% of which are singletons. The specimen was PBMCs or a T cell subset sorted from them (not recorded which). These receptors all come from an adult woman who had mild COVID-19 (a few samples of this study predate the infection). Cell type and time point are not known.

This clonotype turned up a few times. J is TRBJ1-2 and V is TRBV12-3 or TRBV12-4, with D tentatively TRBD1 (5 bases). The V and J ends lost 8 bases and 4 bases respectively, with 17 bases between them. This CDR3 is 14 amino acids long. The CDR3 region is CASATAGRGYGYTF. In DNA form, the CDR3 reads TGTGCCAGCGCCACGGCGGGAAGGGGCTATGGCTACACCTTC.

This clonotype was observed a handful of times. This sequence joins TRBV14 and TRBJ2-5; TRBD2 agrees at 12 bases. Germline values: CDR1 SGHDN, CDR2 FVKESK. CDR3 length: 19 residues. Trimming removed 2 bases from V and 4 bases from J; junction bases left unmatched: 14. CDR3 in amino acids: CASSQPLRLAGGPPETQYF. In DNA, the CDR3 is TGTGCCAGCAGCCAACCTCTGAGGCTAGCGGGAGGGCCCCCAGAGACCCAGTACTTC.

The CDR3 sequence is CSARGSGTRTGELFF. The DNA for the CDR3 is TGCAGTGCTAGAGGTTCCGGGACAAGAACCGGGGAGCTGTTTTTT. This chain links TRBV20-1 with TRBJ2-2; a possible D gene is TRBD1 (6 bases). With 1 base removed from V and 5 bases from J, the gap between germline ends came to 14 bases. Germline V gene sequence: CDR1 DFQATT, CDR2 SNEGSKA (reference sequence). This CDR3 has 15 amino acids.

The chain joins TRBV15 to TRBJ2-3, with D perhaps matching TRBD2 (6 bases). The CDR3 is 13 residues long. Germline values: CDR1 LNHNV, CDR2 YYDKDF (reference sequence). The V end was cut by 0 bases, the J end by 9 bases, with 10 bases between. CDR3 DNA: TGTGCCACCAGCAGAGAGGGCGGGACGACGCAGTATTTT. Amino acids: CATSREGGTTQYF.

The chain carries TRBV4-3 and TRBJ2-3, with TRBD1 matching 7 bases. The CDR3 length is 15 residues. Per germline, CDR1 LGHNA and CDR2 YSLEER. V lost 4 bases, J lost 6 bases, and 10 bases stayed unmatched. CDR3 sequence (DNA): TGCGCCAGCAGCCCTTCGACAGGGCGGCGGGATACGCAGTATTTT. It codes for CASSPSTGRRDTQYF.

The chain has TRBV29-1 and TRBJ2-4; 7 bases align to TRBD1. The trim removed 6 bases at V and 13 bases at J, leaving 9 bases unmatched. The length of the CDR3 is 11 residues. Per the germline V gene, CDR1 is SQVTM and CDR2 is ANQGSEA. In DNA, the CDR3 is TGCAGCGTGGCCGAAAGGGACAGACAGTACTTC. Its translation is CSVAERDRQYF.

V gene TRBV5-1 combines with J gene TRBJ2-1; 9 nucleotides line up with TRBD1. This CDR3 spans 13 amino acids. Germline V gene lookup returns CDR1 SGHRS and CDR2 YFSETQ. The trim removed 3 bases at V and 16 bases at J, leaving 11 bases unmatched. In nucleotides, the CDR3 is TGCGCCAGCAGCTCCGGGACAGGGCCAAGCTCATTCTTC. Protein sequence: CASSSGTGPSSFF.

V is TRBV24-1 and J is TRBJ2-2; TRBD2 is a possible D gene (5 bases). The V end was cut by 4 bases, the J end by 5 bases, with 10 bases between. The CDR3 spans 14 residues. In germline, CDR1 is KGHDR, CDR2 SFDVKD. CDR3 in amino acids: CATSERPGTGELFF. The CDR3 region has the DNA TGTGCCACCAGTGAGAGGCCGGGGACCGGGGAGCTGTTTTTT.

The rearrangement links TRBV6-5 to TRBJ2-1; D gene ambiguous. Germline V gene sequence: CDR1 MNHEY, CDR2 SVGAGI. This CDR3 contains 12 residues. The V end lost 6 bases, the J end lost 5 bases, and 8 bases lay between the germline ends. The DNA for the CDR3 is TGTGCCAGCAGGACGACACACAATGAGCAGTTCTTC. The encoded protein is CASRTTHNEQFF.

A few counts support this clonotype. This chain joins TRBV6-5 and TRBJ2-2, with TRBD2 as a possible D gene (5 bases). The CDR3 is 15 amino acids. V dropped 0 bases and J dropped 1 base, with 6 bases sitting between them. The germline V gene encodes CDR1 MNHEY and CDR2 SVGAGI. The CDR3 reads CASSYSEGNTGELFF. As DNA, the CDR3 is TGTGCCAGCAGTTACTCTGAGGGGAACACCGGGGAGCTGTTTTTT.

This clonotype was seen only a few times. The chain uses TRBV4-1 and TRBJ1-1; D remains unclear. CDR1 is MGHRA, CDR2 YSYEKL, per germline. CDR3 length equals 16 residues. Trimming removed 4 bases from V and 3 bases from J, with 18 bases in between. DNA of the CDR3: TGCGCCAGCAGCCCTCTCCCCCCGGGCCTGGACACTGAAGCTTTCTTT. It encodes CASSPLPPGLDTEAFF.

The rearrangement joins TRBV7-2 to TRBJ2-1; D possibly corresponds to TRBD2 (6 bases). This CDR3 comprises 15 residues. The germline V and J ends were trimmed by 3 bases and 6 bases, with 15 bases remaining between them. Germline loops: CDR1 SGHTA, CDR2 FQGNSA. The CDR3 reads CASSFYQLARNEQFF. The CDR3 region has the DNA TGTGCCAGCAGCTTCTATCAGCTAGCGCGCAATGAGCAGTTCTTC. Full variable domain (rest looked up from reference TRBV7-2 and TRBJ2-1): GAGVSQSPSNKVTEKGKDVELRCDPISGHTALYWYRQSLGQGLEFLIYFQGNSAPDKSGLPSDRFSAERTGGSVSTLTIQRTQQEDSAVYLCASSFYQLARNEQFFGPGTRLTVL.

This clonotype was counted only a few times. This chain connects TRBV11-2 to TRBJ2-7, with no clear D. This CDR3 contains 13 residues. The ends were cut back, 4 bases at V and 2 bases at J, with 9 bases in the middle. The germline CDR1 and CDR2 sequences are SGHAT and FQNNGV. The CDR3 DNA is TGTGCCAGCAGCTCAGAGTATCCCTACGAGCAGTACTTC. It is translated as CASSSEYPYEQYF.

The chain links TRBV7-2 to TRBJ2-3; maybe TRBD2 (6 bases). Trimming pared 5 bases from V and 3 bases from J, leaving 18 bases between. Germline V gene data show CDR1 as SGHTA and CDR2 as FQGNSA. The CDR3 runs to 16 residues. The CDR3 nucleotides are TGTGCCAGCAGCGAGCTGGCGGGGCGATTTACAGATACGCAGTATTTT. It translates to CASSELAGRFTDTQYF.

Notes on this clonotype: Possible read error: a much larger clone is one base away. The chain employs TRBV24-1 and TRBJ2-3, with D perhaps matching TRBD2 (6 bases). The CDR3 runs 18 residues. Germline V CDR1 and CDR2: KGHDR, SFDVKD. V was shortened by 2 bases and J by 0 bases, with 17 bases between the two germline ends. The CDR3 sequence: CATSDSGNSGPSTDTQYF. The CDR3, as DNA: TGTGCCACCAGTGATTCCGGGAATAGCGGCCCTAGCACAGATACGCAGTATTTT.

J is TRBJ1-1 and V is TRBV7-8; 7 bases line up with TRBD1. In germline, CDR1 is SGHVS, CDR2 FQNEAQ. The CDR3 totals 15 residues. J gave up 8 bases and V 7 bases, and 16 bases lay outside the gene matches. The chain's CDR3 is CASTPRREGGVEAFF. CDR3 coding DNA: TGTGCCAGCACCCCCAGGAGGGAAGGGGGCGTGGAAGCTTTCTTT.

The chain couples TRBV3-1 to TRBJ2-7; TRBD2 matches 10 bases. Germline CDR1 is LGHDT and CDR2 is YNNKEL (reference sequence). V lost 5 bases and J lost 6; bases outside the gene matches: 4. CDR3 length: 13 amino acids. CDR3 amino acids: CASSASGSSEQYF. CDR3 DNA: TGTGCCAGCAGCGCTAGCGGGAGCAGCGAGCAGTACTTC.

The sample holds many counts of this clonotype. The genes are TRBV6-5 and TRBJ2-7, with TRBD2 identical over 7 bases. CDR3 size: 16 residues. The germline V gene encodes CDR1 MNHEY and CDR2 SVGAGI. V shed 0 bases, J shed 3 bases, and the junction held 8 bases outside the gene matches. CDR3: CASSYSNRGDLYEQYF. The DNA of the CDR3 is TGTGCCAGCAGTTACTCCAACCGGGGGGACCTCTACGAGCAGTACTTC.

The sample holds a few counts of this clonotype. V gene TRBV3-1 combines with J gene TRBJ2-7; D not certain. The CDR3 has 12 amino acids. V was trimmed by 2 bases and J by 2 bases, leaving 4 bases between them. From germline, CDR1 is LGHDT and CDR2 YNNKEL (reference sequence). As DNA, the CDR3 is TGTGCCAGCAGCCAACACCCCTACGAGCAGTACTTC. Translating it yields CASSQHPYEQYF.

The chain couples TRBV7-9 to TRBJ2-1; 8 bases are shared with TRBD2. The CDR3 contains 14 residues. Per the germline V gene, CDR1 is SEHNR and CDR2 is FQNEAQ (reference sequence). V dropped 5 bases and J dropped 7; count of bases not matched to a gene: 7. The CDR3 is CASSPRTSQNEQFF. CDR3 bases: TGTGCCAGCAGCCCGAGGACTAGCCAGAATGAGCAGTTCTTC.

This clonotype was observed a handful of times. The genes are TRBV30 and TRBJ2-3, with 8 nucleotides matching TRBD2. After removal of 5 bases from V and 6 bases from J, the junction contained 10 bases not matched to a gene. The CDR3 contains 14 residues. Germline V gene data show CDR1 as GTSNPN and CDR2 as SVGIG (reference sequence). The CDR3 reads CAWGRAGAGDTQYF. CDR3 sequence (DNA): TGTGCCTGGGGGAGAGCGGGAGCCGGTGATACGCAGTATTTT.

The rearrangement uses TRBV12-3 or TRBV12-4 and TRBJ1-5; D is ambiguous. V was cut by 1 base and J by 0 bases, with 10 bases left in between. This CDR3 has 16 residues. CDR3 region: CASSLVVGASNQPQHF. The CDR3 DNA reads as TGTGCCAGCAGTTTAGTTGTGGGTGCTAGCAATCAGCCCCAGCATTTT.

This clonotype was seen more than once but under ten times. The V and J genes are TRBV12-3 or TRBV12-4 and TRBJ2-1, with 15 bases identical to TRBD2. J was trimmed by 1 base and V by 0 bases; bases with no gene match: 7. The CDR3 loop spans 20 amino acids. This CDR3 reads CASSLARTSGRAGSYNEQFF. CDR3 nucleotides: TGTGCCAGCAGTTTAGCTCGGACTAGCGGGAGGGCCGGATCCTACAATGAGCAGTTCTTC.

The genes are TRBV4-1 and TRBJ2-1; D possibly matches TRBD1 or TRBD2 (6 bases each). The germline CDR1 and CDR2 sequences are MGHRA and YSYEKL. The CDR3 contains 16 residues. Trimming removed 0 bases at V and 0 bases at J, with 9 bases between. The DNA for the CDR3 is TGCGCCAGCAGCCAAGAAGGGGGGAGCTCCTACAATGAGCAGTTCTTC. Translation gives CASSQEGGSSYNEQFF.

The V gene is TRBV27, the J gene TRBJ2-3; D is unresolved. This CDR3 is built from 18 residues. The V end was cut by 0 bases, the J end by 0 bases, with 16 bases between. Germline CDR1 MNHEY, CDR2 SMNVEV (reference sequence). DNA for the CDR3: TGTGCCAGCAGTTTATCCGCACCGTACGGGTCTAGCACAGATACGCAGTATTTT. It encodes CASSLSAPYGSSTDTQYF.

There are many counts of this clonotype. The V call is TRBV27, the J call TRBJ2-3; D is ambiguous. The CDR3 is 15 amino acids. V dropped 7 bases and J dropped 0 bases, with 14 bases sitting between them. Per germline, CDR1 MNHEY and CDR2 SMNVEV (reference sequence). Here the CDR3 DNA reads TGTGCCAGCAATCTCCGCTTACAGAGCACAGATACGCAGTATTTT. The encoded protein is CASNLRLQSTDTQYF.

This chain connects TRBV4-3 to TRBJ1-5; D ambiguous. Trimming removed 6 bases from V and 6 bases from J, with 12 bases in between. The germline V gene encodes CDR1 LGHNA and CDR2 YSLEER. The CDR3 has 13 residues. The CDR3 sequence: CASSASSGQPQHF. CDR3 in DNA: TGCGCCAGCAGTGCCAGTTCTGGTCAGCCCCAGCATTTT.